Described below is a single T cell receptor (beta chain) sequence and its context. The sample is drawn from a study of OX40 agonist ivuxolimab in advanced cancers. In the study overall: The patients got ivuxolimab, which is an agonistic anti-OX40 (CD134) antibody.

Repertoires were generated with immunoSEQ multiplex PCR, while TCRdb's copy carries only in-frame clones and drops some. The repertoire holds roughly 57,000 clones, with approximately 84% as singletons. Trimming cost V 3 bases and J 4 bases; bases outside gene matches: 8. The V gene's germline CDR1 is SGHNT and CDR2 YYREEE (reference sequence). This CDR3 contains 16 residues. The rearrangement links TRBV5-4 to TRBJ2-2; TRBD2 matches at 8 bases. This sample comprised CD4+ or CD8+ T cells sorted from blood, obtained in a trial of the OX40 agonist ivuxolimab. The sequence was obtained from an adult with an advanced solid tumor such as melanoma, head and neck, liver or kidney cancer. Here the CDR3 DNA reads TGTGCCAGCAGCTCCGGGGGGACTAGAGGCACCGGGGAGCTGTTTTTT. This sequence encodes CASSSGGTRGTGELFF.